One sample yielded the 21 T cell receptor beta chains listed below, sequenced in a study of cytomegalovirus exposure and HLA in healthy donors. Use of 60 Vbeta and 13 Jbeta primers characterized the PCR. The assay was immunoSEQ multiplex PCR, and TCRdb's table has in-frame clones only and misses some. The sample lists about 190,000 clones, around 82% occurring once. What was sequenced was PBMCs. These receptors were obtained from a man between 18 and 35 years old in good health and CMV-seronegative.

The genes are TRBV7-9 and TRBJ2-3, with 8 bases identical to TRBD2. Germline-derived CDR1 and CDR2 are SEHNR and FQNEAQ (reference sequence). The CDR3 has 15 residues. J lost 1 base, V lost 8 bases, and 8 bases had no gene match. CDR3 in DNA: TGTGCCAGCCGTCGTACTAGCGGACGCACAGATACGCAGTATTTT. This codes for CASRRTSGRTDTQYF.

V gene TRBV28 combines with J gene TRBJ1-2; TRBD1 matches at 8 bases. The CDR3 has 16 amino acids. Germline values: CDR1 MDHEN, CDR2 SYDVKM. J lost 4 bases, V lost 2 bases, and 9 bases had no gene match. The CDR3 protein is CASSLGGQVAIYGYTF. In DNA, the CDR3 is TGTGCCAGCAGTTTAGGGGGACAGGTCGCCATCTATGGCTACACCTTC.

The CDR3 is CASSHGFGGGPTGELFF. The CDR3 nucleotides are TGTGCCAGCAGCCACGGCTTCGGCGGGGGGCCAACCGGGGAGCTGTTTTTT. The chain couples TRBV7-3 to TRBJ2-2, with TRBD2 matching over 8 bases. After removal of 5 bases from V and 5 bases from J, the junction contained 13 bases not matched to a gene. Germline V gene sequence: CDR1 SGHTA, CDR2 FQGTGA. CDR3 length: 17 amino acids.

The CDR3 sequence is CASSEGTGGHTEAFF. The CDR3 DNA is TGTGCCAGCAGTGAAGGGACAGGGGGTCACACTGAAGCTTTCTTT. The chain is built from TRBV6-1 and TRBJ1-1, with 10 bases matching TRBD1. Germline trimming cut 1 base from V and 3 bases from J; bases unmatched to any gene: 2. Germline CDR1 reads MNHNS; CDR2 reads SASEGT. The CDR3 is made up of 15 amino acids.

The chain carries TRBV19 and TRBJ1-1; D remains ambiguous. Germline-derived CDR1 and CDR2 are LNHDA and SQIVND (reference sequence). The CDR3 extends over 17 amino acids. Between the trimmed V and J ends, which lost 4 bases and 4 bases, there was a span of 22 bases. The CDR3 loop is CASSRIPTPTWATEAFF. CDR3 nucleotide sequence: TGTGCCAGTAGTAGAATTCCCACCCCCACGTGGGCCACTGAAGCTTTCTTT.

The chain has TRBV4-3 and TRBJ1-4; 8 positions match TRBD1. CDR3 length: 15 amino acids. In germline, CDR1 is LGHNA, CDR2 YSLEER. The junction had 1 base not matched to a gene; V was cut back by 3 bases and J by 1 base. CDR3 residues: CASSQDRVTNEKLFF. CDR3 nucleotide sequence: TGCGCCAGCAGCCAGGACAGGGTAACTAATGAAAAACTGTTTTTT.

This clone is a singleton in its sample. The V and J genes are TRBV27 and TRBJ2-1, with 9 bases aligning to TRBD1. Germline V gives CDR1 MNHEY, CDR2 SMNVEV (reference sequence). The CDR3 is 15 residues long. After removal of 8 bases from V and 0 bases from J, the junction contained 5 bases not matched to a gene. The chain's CDR3 is CASVGTGSSYNEQFF. Here the CDR3 DNA reads TGTGCCAGCGTTGGGACAGGGAGCTCCTACAATGAGCAGTTCTTC.

Of note for this clone: Other DNA sequences in this specimen translate into the identical CDR3. The chain links TRBV14 to TRBJ2-5, with D possibly matching TRBD1 (5 bases). CDR1 is SGHDN, CDR2 FVKESK, per germline. Trimming removed 4 bases at V and 5 bases at J, with 11 bases between. The CDR3 has 13 residues. CDR3 nucleotide sequence: TGTGCCAGCAGCCCGCAGGGTTGGGAGACCCAGTACTTC. This translates into CASSPQGWETQYF. The complete variable domain, with remaining parts taken from reference TRBV14 and TRBJ2-5, reads EAGVTQFPSHSVIEKGQTVTLRCDPISGHDNLYWYRRVMGKEIKFLLHFVKESKQDESGMPNNRFLAERTGGTYSTLKVQPAELEDSGVYFCASSPQGWETQYFGPGTRLLVL.

The chain uses TRBV10-3 and TRBJ2-7; 12 nucleotides align to TRBD2. From germline, CDR1 is ENHRY and CDR2 SYGVKD. The CDR3 extends over 19 amino acids. V dropped 0 bases and J dropped 9; count of bases not matched to a gene: 18. CDR3 sequence reads: CAISESIGLAGSTRMGQYF. The DNA for the CDR3 is TGTGCCATCAGTGAGTCGATTGGACTAGCGGGGTCGACTAGAATGGGGCAGTACTTC.

The CDR3 loop is CASSSGQSWDQPQHF. In DNA, the CDR3 is TGTGCCAGCAGCTCGGGACAGAGCTGGGATCAGCCCCAGCATTTT. The chain has TRBV9 and TRBJ1-5; TRBD1 matches 7 bases. There are 15 residues in the CDR3. Per germline, CDR1 SGDLS and CDR2 YYNGEE. After removal of 4 bases from V and 5 bases from J, the junction contained 9 bases not matched to a gene. Combining the CDR3 with reference TRBV9 and TRBJ1-5 gives the whole variable domain DSGVTQTPKHLITATGQRVTLRCSPRSGDLSVYWYQQSLDQGLQFLIQYYNGEERAKGNILERFSAQQFPDLHSELNLSSLELGDSALYFCASSSGQSWDQPQHFGDGTRLSIL.

To note about this clone: An end of the junction does not agree with germline; a read error may underlie this. This chain connects TRBV7-9 to TRBJ1-3; D is uncertain. The CDR3 is made up of 14 amino acids. The germline CDR1 and CDR2 sequences are SEHNR and FQNEAQ (reference sequence). DNA of the CDR3: TGTGCCAGCAACTTAATGAGCTCTGGAAACACCATATATTTT. It specifies CASNLMSSGNTIYF. The full variable domain, rest sourced from reference TRBV7-9 and TRBJ1-3, is DTGVSQNPRHKITKRGQNVTFRCDPISEHNRLYWYRQTLGQGPEFLTYFQNEAQLEKSRLLSDRFSAERPKGSFSTLEIQRTEQGDSAMYLCASNLMSSGNTIYFGEGSWLTVV.

This chain joins TRBV13 and TRBJ2-7, with TRBD2 matching over 12 bases. Germline V gene data show CDR1 as PRHDT and CDR2 as FYEKMQ (reference sequence). The CDR3 runs to 18 residues. Trimming cost V 5 bases and J 2 bases; bases outside gene matches: 13. The CDR3 protein is CASSKGSSGRAAPYEQYF. The CDR3 region has the DNA TGTGCCAGCAGCAAAGGGTCTAGCGGGAGGGCCGCGCCCTACGAGCAGTACTTC.

The chain couples TRBV12-5 to TRBJ2-1, with TRBD2 matching 7 bases. V lost 3 bases and J lost 4; bases outside the gene matches: 12. From germline, CDR1 is LGHNT and CDR2 FRNRAP. The CDR3 has 17 amino acids. The DNA of the CDR3 is TGTGCTAGTGGTTTTAGGTCGGGTCTAGCGGATTACAATGAGCAGTTCTTC. Its translation is CASGFRSGLADYNEQFF.

This clone was detected a few times. The chain joins TRBV5-5 to TRBJ2-3, with 9 bases lining up with TRBD1. The CDR3 is 16 residues long. Germline loops: CDR1 SGHKS, CDR2 YYEKEE (reference sequence). J was trimmed by 0 bases and V by 4 bases; bases with no gene match: 6. The CDR3 reads CASSAGQGTSTDTQYF. The CDR3 nucleotides are TGTGCCAGCAGCGCCGGACAGGGGACGAGCACAGATACGCAGTATTTT.

This clone was counted a few times. V usage is TRBV27 and J usage is TRBJ1-2; a possible D gene is TRBD1 (5 bases). The CDR3 spans 14 residues. V was shortened by 6 bases and J by 0 bases, with 11 bases between the two germline ends. Germline CDR1 reads MNHEY; CDR2 reads SMNVEV (reference sequence). The CDR3 nucleotides read TGTGCCAGCAGAGAGACAGCCGCTAACTATGGCTACACCTTC. This encodes CASRETAANYGYTF.

This chain links TRBV18 with TRBJ1-2; perhaps TRBD1 as D (5 bases). Trimming shortened V by 3 bases and J by 11 bases, and 25 bases separated the two germline ends. CDR1 is KGHSH and CDR2 is LQKENI in the germline V gene. The CDR3 totals 16 residues. Here the CDR3 reads CASSPAGGGVVREYTF. The CDR3 DNA reads as TGTGCCAGCTCACCGGCGGGCGGGGGTGTCGTACGGGAGTACACCTTC.

This sequence joins TRBV7-2 and TRBJ1-3; no reliable D call. The CDR3 loop spans 14 amino acids. V gave up 1 base and J gave up 1 base, with 5 bases separating them. In germline, CDR1 is SGHTA, CDR2 FQGNSA. CDR3 in DNA: TGTGCCAGCAGCTTAGTAGCTTCTGGAAACACCATATATTTT. It codes for CASSLVASGNTIYF.

V usage is TRBV9 and J usage is TRBJ2-5, with D perhaps matching TRBD1 (5 bases). Trimming left V 0 bases short and J 5 bases short, with 11 bases between. The CDR3 covers 14 residues. Germline V lookup: CDR1 SGDLS, CDR2 YYNGEE. The CDR3 nucleotides are TGTGCCAGCAGCGTAGGGGTAGGGGTGGAGACCCAGTACTTC. It translates to CASSVGVGVETQYF.

The chain joins TRBV7-9 to TRBJ2-7; D is unclear. V was shortened by 4 bases and J by 2 bases, with 6 bases between the two germline ends. In germline, CDR1 is SEHNR, CDR2 FQNEAQ (reference sequence). This CDR3 comprises 12 residues. CDR3 nucleotides: TGTGCCAGCAGCTACACGACCTACGAGCAGTACTTC. Its protein product is CASSYTTYEQYF.

The J gene is TRBJ2-7, the V gene TRBV7-9; 7 bases line up with TRBD1. Germline-derived CDR1 and CDR2 are SEHNR and FQNEAQ (reference sequence). J lost 3 bases, V lost 5 bases, and 7 bases had no gene match. The CDR3 loop spans 14 amino acids. CDR3 DNA sequence: TGTGCCAGCAGCATGAGACAGGGAAGCTACGAGCAGTACTTC. It specifies CASSMRQGSYEQYF. Combining the CDR3 with reference TRBV7-9 and TRBJ2-7 gives the whole variable domain DTGVSQNPRHKITKRGQNVTFRCDPISEHNRLYWYRQTLGQGPEFLTYFQNEAQLEKSRLLSDRFSAERPKGSFSTLEIQRTEQGDSAMYLCASSMRQGSYEQYFGPGTRLTVT.

This chain connects TRBV29-1 to TRBJ2-5; the D is unclear. The germline CDR1 and CDR2 sequences are SQVTM and ANQGSEA. Trimming removed 4 bases at V and 0 bases at J, with 6 bases between. CDR3 size: 12 residues. The CDR3 spells CSVVRDQETQYF. The DNA for the CDR3 is TGCAGCGTTGTTCGGGACCAAGAGACCCAGTACTTC.